The rows below give T cell receptor beta chains drawn from one sample of a study of T-cell memory formation after mild COVID-19. Each CDR3 protein gets one entry after TCRdb re-called the 5' RACE reads with MiXCR. The sample has hundreds of thousands of distinct CDR3 sequences, approximately 15% seen once. Sequencing was carried out using PBMCs or a T cell subset sorted from them (not recorded which). The receptors were sampled from an adult woman who had mild COVID-19 (a few samples of this study predate the infection). Cell type and time point are not known. Each CDR3 is given with its conserved first and last residue. A D gene is named only where the DNA matches it firmly. Expanded clones get a size class; other rows say once, few or many, or leave the size out.

j_gene,d_gene,v_gene,abundance,CDR3aa,CDR3nt
TRBJ2-1,.,TRBV12-3/TRBV12-4,few,CASSLSHEQFF,TGTGCCAGCAGTTTAAGCCATGAGCAGTTCTTC
TRBJ1-4,.,TRBV29-1,.,CSVDVSNEKLFF,TGCAGCGTTGATGTTAGTAATGAAAAACTGTTTTTT
TRBJ2-1,TRBD2,TRBV10-3,few,CAIQAGGPVLSYNEQFF,TGTGCCATCCAAGCGGGAGGCCCAGTTTTATCCTACAATGAGCAGTTCTTC
TRBJ1-1,TRBD1,TRBV6-1,few,CASSATGGLAFF,TGTGCCAGCAGTGCCACAGGGGGCCTAGCTTTCTTT
TRBJ2-6,.,TRBV24-1,few,CATSGGWKPSGANVLTF,TGTGCCACCAGTGGAGGCTGGAAACCTTCTGGGGCCAACGTCCTGACTTTC
TRBJ2-1,.,TRBV9,.,CASSVEGQSSYNEQFF,TGTGCCAGCAGCGTAGAAGGTCAGAGCTCCTACAATGAGCAGTTCTTC
TRBJ2-7,.,TRBV14,.,CASSQDSVSYYEQYF,TGTGCCAGCAGCCAAGATTCGGTTTCCTACTACGAGCAGTACTTC
TRBJ2-3,TRBD2,TRBV5-5,.,CASSLRRLAWDTQYF,TGTGCCAGCAGCTTGAGGCGACTAGCATGGGATACGCAGTATTTT
TRBJ2-1,TRBD2,TRBV6-6,few,CASSPPSGRTYNEQFF,TGTGCCAGCAGTCCCCCTAGCGGGCGTACTTACAATGAGCAGTTCTTC
TRBJ2-2,.,TRBV10-3,.,CAISQRPLSGELFF,TGTGCCATCAGTCAGAGGCCTTTGTCCGGGGAGCTGTTTTTT
TRBJ1-2,.,TRBV6-6,.,CASRTRTARSYGYTF,TGTGCCAGCAGAACCCGGACAGCCCGAAGCTATGGCTACACCTTC
TRBJ2-5,.,TRBV7-6,few,CASSLGARQETQYF,TGTGCCAGCAGCTTAGGGGCCAGACAAGAGACCCAGTACTTC
TRBJ1-2,TRBD1,TRBV20-1,.,CSATDRGQIYGYTF,TGCAGTGCTACGGACAGGGGGCAGATCTATGGCTACACCTTC
TRBJ1-2,.,TRBV12-3/TRBV12-4,.,CASMGPVDHYGYTF,TGTGCCAGCATGGGACCGGTAGACCACTATGGCTACACCTTC
TRBJ1-6,.,TRBV23-1,.,CASSLPPRANSPLHF,TGCGCCAGCAGTTTACCGCCCAGGGCCAATTCACCCCTCCACTTT
TRBJ1-6,TRBD1,TRBV19,.,CASSIDRVSSPLHF,TGTGCCAGTAGTATTGACAGGGTGTCGTCACCCCTCCACTTT